This T cell receptor (beta chain) derives from a study of T-cell reconstitution after alpha-beta-depleted transplantation in children. Germline-derived CDR1 and CDR2 are SGHTA and FQGTGA. This CDR3 region has 16 residues. Between the trimmed V and J ends, which lost 8 bases and 3 bases, there was a span of 17 bases. Unique molecular identifiers were incorporated when the TCRbeta library was constructed. TCRdb called the PCR reads again in MiXCR, with one record for every CDR3 protein. The profile shows about 610,000 distinct CDR3 sequences, approximately 10% of them singletons. The J gene is TRBJ2-6, the V gene TRBV7-3; D not certain. This receptor was taken from a human donor who donated a stem cell graft to a child with acute myeloid leukemia. This specimen consisted of PBMCs from the stem cell graft donor, obtained from the stem cell graft. CDR3 bases: TGTGCCAGCGCCCTATCATCCCCGGGTGGGGCCAACGTCCTGACTTTC. As protein: CASALSSPGGANVLTF.